One T cell receptor (beta chain) is described in this entry. Its target is unknown. Sequencing used immunoSEQ multiplex PCR; TCRdb keeps in-frame clones, though not all of them. Of 25,000 to 35,000 clones in the sample, 90% are singletons; the top ten hold less than 25%. The germline V gene has CDR1 MNHEY and CDR2 SVGAGI. V was shortened by 2 bases and J by 5 bases, with 15 bases between the two germline ends. The CDR3 is 15 amino acids. These data originate in a study of a mutant IDH1 vaccine in newly diagnosed glioma. Study details: Vaccination of patients was performed eight times, in weeks 1, 3, 5, 7, 11, 15, 19 and 23. Patients were started on vaccination 4-6 weeks after radiotherapy alone, or with temozolomide cycles.

Time point given: week 11, during vaccination. Every vaccination contained 300 ug of the mutant IDH1 20-mer peptide and was paired with topical imiquimod. Study conclusions and caveats: It seemed that pseudoprogression was not linked to changes in the top peripheral T cell clonotypes. Researchers report vaccine-induced immune responses in approximately 95% of patients.

The sample here was PBMCs, taken from a glioma patient whose treatment included an IDH1 peptide vaccine. The V and J genes are TRBV6-5 and TRBJ1-2; D uncertain. This clonotype originated in a man between 18 and 29 years old with glioma. This chain's CDR3 is CASSYSSAGIYGYTF. CDR3 bases: TGTGCCAGCAGTTACAGTTCCGCAGGCATTTATGGCTACACCTTC.